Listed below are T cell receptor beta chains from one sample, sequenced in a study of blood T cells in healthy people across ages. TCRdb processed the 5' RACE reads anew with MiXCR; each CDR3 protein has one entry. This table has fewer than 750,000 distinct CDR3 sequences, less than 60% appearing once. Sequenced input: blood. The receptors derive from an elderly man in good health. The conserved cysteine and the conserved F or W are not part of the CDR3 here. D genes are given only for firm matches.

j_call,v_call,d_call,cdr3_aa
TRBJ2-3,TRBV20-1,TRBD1,SAKHGQGADTQY
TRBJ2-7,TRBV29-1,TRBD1,SVEGEQGYEQY
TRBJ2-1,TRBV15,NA,ATSRDRRVEQF
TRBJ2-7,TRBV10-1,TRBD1,ASSQSTGKDYEQY
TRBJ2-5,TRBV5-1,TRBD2,ASSTGTSGESGTQY
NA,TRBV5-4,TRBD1,ASSPGGQNTYEQY
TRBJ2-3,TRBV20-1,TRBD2,SANGGDGSTDTQY
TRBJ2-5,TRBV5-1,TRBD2,ASSLGSGSRETQY
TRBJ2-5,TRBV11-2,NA,ASSQPPQGGRSNEQY
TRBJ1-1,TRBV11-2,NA,ASSQTANTEAF
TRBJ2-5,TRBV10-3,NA,ATRDLDEQY